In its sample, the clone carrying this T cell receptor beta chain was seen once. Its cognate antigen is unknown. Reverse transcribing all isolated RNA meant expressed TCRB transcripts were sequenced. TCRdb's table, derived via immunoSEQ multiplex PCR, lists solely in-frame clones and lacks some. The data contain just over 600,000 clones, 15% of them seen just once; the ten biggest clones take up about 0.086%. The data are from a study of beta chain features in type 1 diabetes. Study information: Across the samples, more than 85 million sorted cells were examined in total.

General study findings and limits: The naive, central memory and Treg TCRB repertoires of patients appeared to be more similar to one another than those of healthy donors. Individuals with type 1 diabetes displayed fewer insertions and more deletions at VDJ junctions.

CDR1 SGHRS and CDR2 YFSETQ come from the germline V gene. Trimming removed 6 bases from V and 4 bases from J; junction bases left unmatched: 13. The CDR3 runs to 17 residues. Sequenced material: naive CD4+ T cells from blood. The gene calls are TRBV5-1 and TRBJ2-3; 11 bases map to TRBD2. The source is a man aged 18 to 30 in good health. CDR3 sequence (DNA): TGCGCCAGCACCGCAGTTACTAGCGGGAGTTTCGCAGATACGCAGTATTTT. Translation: CASTAVTSGSFADTQYF.